The 10 T cell receptor beta chains below were found in one sample sequenced in a study of T cell responses to AZD1222 COVID-19 vaccine. Measured with immunoSEQ multiplex PCR; TCRdb has only the in-frame clones, and not every one. The profile covers about 140,000 clones, with around 90% appearing a single time and roughly 3.1% taken by the ten largest. The input for sequencing was peripheral blood, taken on day 0 of AZD1222 vaccination. The source of these receptors is an adult in good health.

This clone was observed a single time. The J gene is TRBJ2-3, the V gene TRBV30; 14 positions match TRBD2. Germline-derived CDR1 and CDR2 are GTSNPN and SVGIG (reference sequence). The CDR3 totals 18 residues. Trimming at V came to 1 base and at J to 1 base, leaving 7 bases not matched to a gene. The CDR3 bases are TGTGCCTGGAGTGGACTAGCGGGAGGGCCCTCGGGCACAGATACGCAGTATTTT. Encoded protein: CAWSGLAGGPSGTDTQYF.

The V call is TRBV7-9, the J call TRBJ2-1, with 14 bases fitting TRBD2. The V gene end was trimmed by 6 bases and the J gene end by 3 bases; junction bases not matched to a gene: 10. CDR1 and CDR2 (germline): SEHNR, FQNEAQ (reference sequence). The CDR3 extends over 18 amino acids. The CDR3 region is CASRPGTSGRKDYNEQFF. The CDR3 DNA reads as TGTGCCAGCAGACCCGGGACTAGCGGGAGAAAGGACTACAATGAGCAGTTCTTC.

The chain is built from TRBV7-2 and TRBJ2-7, with D perhaps TRBD1 or TRBD2 (6 bases each). The V gene lost 2 bases and the J gene lost 4 bases, with 18 bases spanning the gap. Germline CDR1 and CDR2: SGHTA and FQGNSA. This CDR3 spans 16 amino acids. CDR3 sequence reads: CASSLRGGGPEYEQYF. DNA for the CDR3: TGTGCCAGCAGCTTAAGAGGGGGAGGCCCGGAATACGAGCAGTACTTC.

The V call is TRBV30, the J call TRBJ1-6; TRBD1 is a possible D gene (5 bases). Germline V lookup: CDR1 GTSNPN, CDR2 SVGIG (reference sequence). Trimming cost V 3 bases and J 6 bases, with 12 bases left between them. The CDR3 spans 14 residues. In nucleotides, the CDR3 is TGTGCCTGGAGGCGGGGGTGGATTAATTCACCCCTCCACTTT. It specifies CAWRRGWINSPLHF.

The chain carries TRBV24-1 and TRBJ2-5; 12 nucleotides match TRBD1. Germline CDR1 is KGHDR and CDR2 is SFDVKD. CDR3 length equals 16 residues. Trimming at V came to 4 bases and at J to 4 bases, leaving 6 bases not matched to a gene. The CDR3 region has the DNA TGTGCCACCAGTGACCCCGGGACAGGGGGCAGAGAGACCCAGTACTTC. Its protein product is CATSDPGTGGRETQYF.

V is TRBV19 and J is TRBJ2-1, with D possibly being TRBD2 (5 bases). The CDR3 has 13 residues. Germline V gene lookup returns CDR1 LNHDA and CDR2 SQIVND (reference sequence). Trimming took 4 bases from V and 11 from J, leaving 15 bases between them. As DNA, the CDR3 is TGTGCCAGTAGTAGTGAGGGATTAGGACAGCAGTTCTTC. This sequence encodes CASSSEGLGQQFF.

The count of this clone is one. V gene TRBV4-3 combines with J gene TRBJ1-5, with no clear D. The CDR3 is 14 residues long. Germline V gene sequence: CDR1 LGHNA, CDR2 YSLEER. Trimming cost V 1 base and J 0 bases, with 4 bases left between them. CDR3 sequence reads: CASSQGSSNQPQHF. CDR3 in DNA: TGCGCCAGCAGCCAAGGTAGTAGCAATCAGCCCCAGCATTTT.

V is TRBV19 and J is TRBJ1-2; D remains ambiguous. Trimming stripped 3 bases from V and 4 bases from J, with 9 bases between. This CDR3 has 13 amino acids. CDR1 LNHDA and CDR2 SQIVND come from the germline V gene (reference sequence). The CDR3 nucleotides read TGTGCCAGTAGTATTGGGCCACTCTATGGCTACACCTTC. This translates into CASSIGPLYGYTF.

The chain has TRBV30 and TRBJ1-3; tentatively, D is TRBD1 (6 bases). CDR1 GTSNPN and CDR2 SVGIG come from the germline V gene (reference sequence). The CDR3 contains 14 residues. The V end was cut by 3 bases, the J end by 4 bases, with 13 bases between. In DNA form, the CDR3 reads TGTGCCTGGAGGGTTGGGGGGGCCGGAAACACCATATATTTT. Translating it yields CAWRVGGAGNTIYF.

This chain links TRBV15 with TRBJ2-5; D remains unclear. CDR1 and CDR2 (germline): LNHNV, YYDKDF (reference sequence). Trimming pared 0 bases from V and 5 bases from J, leaving 13 bases between. The CDR3 is made up of 15 amino acids. CDR3 region: CATSRDNSARETQYF. The CDR3 DNA reads TGTGCCACCAGCAGAGATAACAGCGCGAGGGAGACCCAGTACTTC.